This T cell receptor beta chain was retrieved from a study of post-analysis software for immune sequencing data. TCR beta cDNA libraries had unique molecular identifiers. TCRdb called the PCR reads again in MiXCR, with one record for every CDR3 protein. The repertoire holds fewer than 850,000 distinct CDR3 sequences, with about 32% as singletons. Study-wide points: The study found TRBV5-6, TRBV5-1 and TRBV20-1 among about five TRBV segments more frequent in patients than controls.

After removal of 7 bases from V and 2 bases from J, the junction contained 10 bases not matched to a gene. CDR1 and CDR2 from the germline V gene are MNHNY and SVGAGI (reference sequence). CDR3 size: 16 residues. This clonotype was observed a handful of times. Antigen: not known. This clonotype was obtained from a girl aged 10-17 years with multiple sclerosis. Material: blood. This rearrangement joins TRBV6-6 to TRBJ1-5; 8 positions agree with TRBD1. This chain's CDR3 is CASTTGDVFGNQPQHF. CDR3 in DNA: TGTGCCAGCACGACAGGGGATGTGTTCGGCAATCAGCCCCAGCATTTT.